The sequence of this T cell receptor beta chain was determined in a study of blood T cell repertoires in COVID-19. Between the trimmed V and J ends, which lost 1 base and 2 bases, there was a span of 7 bases. Germline assignment: CDR1 SGHDN and CDR2 FVKESK. The CDR3 sequence is 14 residues long. This table comes from immunoSEQ multiplex PCR, and its TCRdb copy is limited to in-frame clones, with some not included. The sample has just over 250,000 clones; around 86% are singletons. Sequencing was done on a sample of peripheral blood. The receptor was isolated from a man between 40 and 49 years old who had recovered from COVID-19. This chain links TRBV14 with TRBJ2-3, with no clear D. CDR3 sequence reads: CASSQGSTTDTQYF. CDR3 nucleotides: TGTGCCAGCAGCCAAGGTAGCACCACAGATACGCAGTATTTT.